This T cell receptor (beta chain) was documented in a study of early T cells in non-severe SARS-CoV-2 infection (dated by TCRdb to the early 2020s). Some background on the complete study: Bulk RNA from unsorted whole blood was used for TCR sequencing, so alpha and beta chains could not be paired. What the work shows at the level of the full study, not this receptor alone: VDJdb matching was skewed toward anti-spike CD8 responses and likely underestimated virus-specific expansions by missing private and CD4 specificities.

There are many counts of this clonotype. The clone's antigen remains unknown. Base qualities are not provided; no much larger clone lies one nucleotide away. The library relied on 5' RACE. The sequencer was a NextSeq 500. To correct for sequencing error and PCR bias, the TCR library protocol tagged individual cDNA molecules with unique molecular identifiers. TCR alpha and beta chains were both sequenced, and the abundances of alpha and beta sequences in each sample were closely correlated with each other. The study's processing was this. V gene, J gene and CDR3 annotation of TCR sequences was performed with Decombinator V4. Expanded TCRs were defined as changing significantly between any two time points under a Poisson model with p below 0.0001. TCR abundances were normalised to the total number of TCRs sequenced per sample and expressed as counts per million. VDJdb, accessed 1 November 2021, was searched for CMV, EBV and SARS-CoV-2 annotated TCRs, with TCRs annotated for multiple antigens excluded. The public reads were reanalyzed by TCRdb: fastp trimming at Q25, MiXCR alignment, in-frame beta chains only. Under each unique CDR3 protein, matching rows form one entry showing the most common genes and DNA. TCRdb, rather than the study authors, made the V and J calls. In this sample the table shows about 34,000 distinct CDR3 sequences, less than 8% of which occur a single time. Approximately 7.2% of the sample rests with the top ten.

The study was a case-control design nested within a healthcare worker cohort in London, UK, with weekly nasopharyngeal swab PCR tests and blood sampling. Healthcare workers were enrolled in the week of the UK lockdown, from 23 to 31 March 2020, and were followed every week for up to roughly 16 weeks. The receptor comes from an adult who was a healthcare worker with PCR-confirmed SARS-CoV-2 infection or an uninfected control (not recorded which). The sample consisted of whole blood.

The CDR3 reads as follows: CASSRTGESYEQYF. The DNA sequence is given as TGTGCCAGCAGCCGGACAGGGGAATCCTACGAGCAGTACTTC. The rearranged chain carries TRBV6-5 and TRBJ2-7; 9 bases in the junction line up with TRBD1. Germline trimming amounts to 6 bases on V and 1 base on J, with 4 as the count of junction bases outside the gene matches. CDR1 MNHEY and CDR2 SVGAGI were looked up in the germline V gene. The CDR3 holds 14 amino acids from the cysteine to the phenylalanine. The read is trimmed to its CDR3 DNA, 42 bases read in frame from base 1.